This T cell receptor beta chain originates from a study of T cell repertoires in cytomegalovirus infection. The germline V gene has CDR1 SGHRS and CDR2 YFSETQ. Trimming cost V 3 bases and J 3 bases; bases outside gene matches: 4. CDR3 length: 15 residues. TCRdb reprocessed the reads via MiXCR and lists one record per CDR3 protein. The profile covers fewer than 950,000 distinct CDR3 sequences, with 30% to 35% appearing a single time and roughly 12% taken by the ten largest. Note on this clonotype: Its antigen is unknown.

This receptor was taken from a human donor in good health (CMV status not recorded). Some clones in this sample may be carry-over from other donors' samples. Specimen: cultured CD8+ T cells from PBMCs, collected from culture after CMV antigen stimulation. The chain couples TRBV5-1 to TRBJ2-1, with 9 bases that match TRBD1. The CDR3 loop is CASSSDRGNYNEQFF. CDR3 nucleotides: TGCGCCAGCAGCTCGGACAGGGGCAACTACAATGAGCAGTTCTTC.